The clone carrying this T cell receptor beta chain was recorded a few times. This entry belongs to a study of response to subunit inactivated influenza vaccine. TCRdb used MiXCR to reprocess the RT-PCR reads, holding one entry per CDR3 protein. Of approximately 530,000 distinct CDR3 sequences listed, less than 7.5% are singletons. The ends lost 6 bases at V and 3 bases at J; junction bases unmatched: 10. In germline, CDR1 is MRHNA, CDR2 SNTAGT. The CDR3 length is 15 residues. This clonotype was sampled from a man aged 45 to 70 who received an inactivated influenza vaccine. The genes are TRBV6-4 and TRBJ2-5; TRBD1 matches at 7 bases. The sequenced sample was PBMCs from blood, obtained less than 30 months after vaccination. DNA of the CDR3: TGTGCCAGCAGCACCGGGACAGAAAAAAAAGAGACCCAGTACTTC. Amino acids: CASSTGTEKKETQYF.